This T cell receptor (beta chain) was captured in a study of CD8+CD57+ T cells in acquired aplastic anemia. General study results and limits: Common to patients and controls were about 31 CD8+ CDR3 sequences. A significant difference in CD8+ Simpson's diversity between patients and controls was not found.

Flow cytometry had shown expanded CD8+CD57+ cells in the patients chosen for sequencing. V gave up 6 bases and J gave up 2 bases; unmatched junction bases: 2. CDR1 is KGHDR, CDR2 SFDVKD, per germline. CDR3 length: 13 residues. Genomic DNA was employed as the template in profiling TCR beta VDJ and CDR3. TCRdb used MiXCR to reprocess the reads, holding one entry per CDR3 protein. Found here are approximately 120,000 distinct CDR3 sequences, nearly 40% of them singletons; the top ten hold more than 2.5%. As concerns this clonotype: Its matching antigen is unknown.

This sequence joins TRBV24-1 and TRBJ1-2, with TRBD1 matching over 7 bases. The clonotype originates from a human donor with aplastic anemia. The sample comprised sorted CD4+, CD8+, or CD8+CD57+ T cells (not recorded which) from PBMCs. CDR3 amino acids: CATSIGGNYGYTF. For the CDR3, the DNA is TGTGCCACCAGTATAGGGGGCAACTATGGCTACACCTTC.